A single T cell receptor beta chain is shown here with its context. The data originate from a study of blood T cell repertoires in COVID-19. Background on the study: The United States, Italy and Spain were the sources of the acute and convalescent COVID-19 samples. PBMCs, B-cell-depleted T cells, or T cells provided the cDNA or gDNA that made up the material.

Study processing details: Reference gene primer amplification gave nucleated cell count estimates. Profiled with immunoSEQ multiplex PCR; TCRdb holds only in-frame clones, not every one. V and J calls and clone size come straight from that table; D and trimming were deduced from the DNA. The sample records over 250,000 clones, 89% being singletons. Looked up from germline, CDR1 is SNHLY and CDR2 is FYNNEI. V lost 10 bases and J 7 bases, leaving 17 bases between the germline ends. The CDR3 spans 13 residues. V and J are TRBV2 and TRBJ1-5, with a possible D match to TRBD1 (6 bases). Sequenced material: peripheral blood. The sequence was collected from a man in his fifties with acute or convalescent COVID-19. The CDR3 is CATSGGAFQPQHF. In DNA form, the CDR3 reads TGTGCCACCAGCGGGGGGGCCTTCCAGCCCCAGCATTTT. The full variable domain, rest sourced from reference TRBV2 and TRBJ1-5, is EPEVTQTPSHQVTQMGQEVILRCVPISNHLYFYWYRQILGQKVEFLVSFYNNEISEKSEIFDDQFSVERPDGSNFTLKIRSTKLEDSAMYFCATSGGAFQPQHFGDGTRLSIL.